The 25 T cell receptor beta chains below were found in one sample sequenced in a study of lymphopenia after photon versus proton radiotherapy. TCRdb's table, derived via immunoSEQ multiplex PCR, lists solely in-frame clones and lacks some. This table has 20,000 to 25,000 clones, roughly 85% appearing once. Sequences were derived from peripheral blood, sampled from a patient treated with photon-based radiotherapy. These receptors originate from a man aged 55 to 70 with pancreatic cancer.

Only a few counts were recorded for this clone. DNA for the CDR3: TGTGCCAGCAGCTTACGGACGACAGGGGAAGGCTACACCTTC. Residues: CASSLRTTGEGYTF. This chain joins TRBV7-6 and TRBJ1-2, with TRBD1 matching 8 bases. Trimming took 2 bases from V and 8 from J; bases not matched to a gene: 7. CDR1 and CDR2 from the germline V gene are SGHVS and FNYEAQ. The CDR3 consists of 14 residues.

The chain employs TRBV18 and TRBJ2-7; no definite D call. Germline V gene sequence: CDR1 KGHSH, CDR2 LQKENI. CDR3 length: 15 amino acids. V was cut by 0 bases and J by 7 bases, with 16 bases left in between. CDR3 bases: TGTGCCAGCTCACCACCGGTGCGAGGAACTGCAGAGCAGTACTTC. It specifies CASSPPVRGTAEQYF.

DNA of the CDR3: TGTGCCAGCACCCTCTTACCAGGTCAGCCCCAGCATTTT. This codes for CASTLLPGQPQHF. The chain joins TRBV27 to TRBJ1-5; D remains unclear. Germline V lookup: CDR1 MNHEY, CDR2 SMNVEV (reference sequence). Between the trimmed V and J ends, which lost 7 bases and 6 bases, there was a span of 13 bases. The CDR3 spans 13 residues.

CDR3 bases: TGCGCCAGCAGCCAAGCAGAAGGCTTGGGGTCCTACGAGCAGTACTTC. Its translation is CASSQAEGLGSYEQYF. The chain uses TRBV4-3 and TRBJ2-7; no clear D gene. Germline V gene data show CDR1 as LGHNA and CDR2 as YSLEER. The length of the CDR3 is 16 residues. Between the trimmed V and J ends, which lost 1 base and 1 base, there was a span of 14 bases.

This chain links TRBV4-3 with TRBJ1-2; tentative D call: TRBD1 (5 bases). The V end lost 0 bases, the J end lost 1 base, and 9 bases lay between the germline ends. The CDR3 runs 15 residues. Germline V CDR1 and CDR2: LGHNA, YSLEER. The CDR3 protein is CASSQDHQGNYGYTF. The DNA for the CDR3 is TGCGCCAGCAGCCAAGATCATCAGGGTAACTATGGCTACACCTTC.

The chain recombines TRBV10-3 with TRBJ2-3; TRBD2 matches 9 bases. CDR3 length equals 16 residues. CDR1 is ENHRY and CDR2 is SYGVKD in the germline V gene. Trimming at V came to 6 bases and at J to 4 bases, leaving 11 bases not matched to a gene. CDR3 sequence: CAISRTSSGAADTQYF. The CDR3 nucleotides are TGTGCCATCAGCAGAACGTCTAGCGGGGCCGCAGATACGCAGTATTTT.

CDR3: CASSSQGLRYEQYF. The DNA for the CDR3 is TGCGCCAGCAGCTCCCAGGGGCTGCGCTACGAGCAGTACTTC. The V gene is TRBV5-1, the J gene TRBJ2-7; D perhaps matches TRBD1 (6 bases). Trimming took 3 bases from V and 3 from J, leaving 13 bases between them. Germline values: CDR1 SGHRS, CDR2 YFSETQ. The CDR3 totals 14 residues.

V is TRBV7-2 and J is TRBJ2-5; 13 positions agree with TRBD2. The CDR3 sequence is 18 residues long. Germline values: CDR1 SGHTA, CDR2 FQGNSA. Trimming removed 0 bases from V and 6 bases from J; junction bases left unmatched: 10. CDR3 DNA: TGTGCCAGCAGCTTAGCGGAGGGACTAGCGGGACCCGGAAAGACCCAGTACTTC. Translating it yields CASSLAEGLAGPGKTQYF.

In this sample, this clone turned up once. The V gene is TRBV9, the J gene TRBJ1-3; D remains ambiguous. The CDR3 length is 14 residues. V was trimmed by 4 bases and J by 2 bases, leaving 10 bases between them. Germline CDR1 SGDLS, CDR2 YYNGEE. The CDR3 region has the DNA TGTGCCAGCAGCCCCCCCGTAGCTGGAAACACCATATATTTT. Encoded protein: CASSPPVAGNTIYF. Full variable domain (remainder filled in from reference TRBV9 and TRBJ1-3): DSGVTQTPKHLITATGQRVTLRCSPRSGDLSVYWYQQSLDQGLQFLIQYYNGEERAKGNILERFSAQQFPDLHSELNLSSLELGDSALYFCASSPPVAGNTIYFGEGSWLTVV.

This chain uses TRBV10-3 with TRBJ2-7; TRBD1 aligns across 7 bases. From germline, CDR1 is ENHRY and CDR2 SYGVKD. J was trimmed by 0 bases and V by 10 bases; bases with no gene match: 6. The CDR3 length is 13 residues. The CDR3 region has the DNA TGTGCCACCGGGACAGACCGCTCCTACGAGCAGTACTTC. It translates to CATGTDRSYEQYF.

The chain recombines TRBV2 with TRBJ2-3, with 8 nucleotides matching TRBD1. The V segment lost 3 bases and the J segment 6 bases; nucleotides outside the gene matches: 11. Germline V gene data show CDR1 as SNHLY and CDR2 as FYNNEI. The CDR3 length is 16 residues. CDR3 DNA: TGTGCCAGCAGTGATAGGGGACAGGAGACAATTGATACGCAGTATTTT. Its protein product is CASSDRGQETIDTQYF. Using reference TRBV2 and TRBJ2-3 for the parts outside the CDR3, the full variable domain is EPEVTQTPSHQVTQMGQEVILRCVPISNHLYFYWYRQILGQKVEFLVSFYNNEISEKSEIFDDQFSVERPDGSNFTLKIRSTKLEDSAMYFCASSDRGQETIDTQYFGPGTRLTVL.

CDR3 bases: TGTGCCAGCAGCTTAGGTACCGGGACAGTGTCACCCCTCCACTTT. This codes for CASSLGTGTVSPLHF. This chain joins TRBV11-1 and TRBJ1-6; 7 bases fit TRBD1. The CDR3 length is 15 residues. Germline V gives CDR1 SGHAT, CDR2 FQDESV (reference sequence). V trimming: 1 base; J trimming: 10 bases; junction bases outside the gene matches: 7. Together with reference TRBV11-1 and TRBJ1-6, the CDR3 gives the full variable domain: EAEVAQSPRYKITEKSQAVAFWCDPISGHATLYWYRQILGQGPELLVQFQDESVVDDSQLPKDRFSAERLKGVDSTLKIQPAELGDSAMYLCASSLGTGTVSPLHFGNGTRLTVT.

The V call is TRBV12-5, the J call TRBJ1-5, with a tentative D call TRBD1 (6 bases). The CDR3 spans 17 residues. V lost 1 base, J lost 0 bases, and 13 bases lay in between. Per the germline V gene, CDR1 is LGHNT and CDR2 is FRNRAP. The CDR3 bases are TGTGCTAGTGGTTTGGACACCGGGACATATAGCAATCAGCCCCAGCATTTT. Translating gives CASGLDTGTYSNQPQHF.

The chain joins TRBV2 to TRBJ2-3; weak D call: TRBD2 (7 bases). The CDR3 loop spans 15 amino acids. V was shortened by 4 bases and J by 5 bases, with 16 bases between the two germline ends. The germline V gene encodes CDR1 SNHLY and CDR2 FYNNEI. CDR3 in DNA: TGTGCCAGCAGTGTTGCGGGGGCTCGGGAAGATACGCAGTATTTT. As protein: CASSVAGAREDTQYF.

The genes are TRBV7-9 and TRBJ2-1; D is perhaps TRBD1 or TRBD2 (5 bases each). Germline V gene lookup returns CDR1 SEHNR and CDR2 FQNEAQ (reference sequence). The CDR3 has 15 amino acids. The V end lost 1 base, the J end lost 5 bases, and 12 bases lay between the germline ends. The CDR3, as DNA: TGTGCCAGCAGCTTAGTAGGGACGCCGGACAATGAGCAGTTCTTC. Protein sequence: CASSLVGTPDNEQFF.

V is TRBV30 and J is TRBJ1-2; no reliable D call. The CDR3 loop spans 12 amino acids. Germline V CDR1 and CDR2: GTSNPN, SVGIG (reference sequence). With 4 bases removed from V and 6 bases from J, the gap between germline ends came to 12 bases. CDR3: CAWTGWSDGYTF. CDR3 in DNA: TGTGCCTGGACAGGTTGGTCGGATGGCTACACCTTC. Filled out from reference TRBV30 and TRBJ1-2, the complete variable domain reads SQTIHQWPATLVQPVGSPLSLECTVEGTSNPNLYWYRQAAGRGLQLLFYSVGIGQISSEVPQNLSASRPQDRQFILSSKKLLLSDSGFYLCAWTGWSDGYTFGSGTRLTVV.

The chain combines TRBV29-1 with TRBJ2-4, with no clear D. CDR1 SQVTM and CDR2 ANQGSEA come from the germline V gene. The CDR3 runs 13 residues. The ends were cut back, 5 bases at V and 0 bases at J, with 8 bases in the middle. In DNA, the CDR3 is TGCAGCGTTCAGGATTTAGCCAAAAACATTCAGTACTTC. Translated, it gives CSVQDLAKNIQYF.

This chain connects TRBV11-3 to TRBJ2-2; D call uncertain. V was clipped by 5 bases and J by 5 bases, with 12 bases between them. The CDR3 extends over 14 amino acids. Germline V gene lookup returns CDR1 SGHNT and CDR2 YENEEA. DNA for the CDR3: TGTGCCAGCAGCAACCCCCCGGGTACCGGGGAGCTGTTTTTT. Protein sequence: CASSNPPGTGELFF.

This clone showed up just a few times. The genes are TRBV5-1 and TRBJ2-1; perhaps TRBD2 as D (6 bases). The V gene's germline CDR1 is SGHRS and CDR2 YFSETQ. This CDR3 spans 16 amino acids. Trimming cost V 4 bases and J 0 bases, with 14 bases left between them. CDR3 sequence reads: CASSLGTSSSYNEQFF. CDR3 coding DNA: TGCGCCAGCAGCCTGGGGACTTCGAGCTCCTACAATGAGCAGTTCTTC. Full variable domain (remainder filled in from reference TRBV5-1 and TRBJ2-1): KAGVTQTPRYLIKTRGQQVTLSCSPISGHRSVSWYQQTPGQGLQFLFEYFSETQRNKGNFPGRFSGRQFSNSRSEMNVSTLELGDSALYLCASSLGTSSSYNEQFFGPGTRLTVL.

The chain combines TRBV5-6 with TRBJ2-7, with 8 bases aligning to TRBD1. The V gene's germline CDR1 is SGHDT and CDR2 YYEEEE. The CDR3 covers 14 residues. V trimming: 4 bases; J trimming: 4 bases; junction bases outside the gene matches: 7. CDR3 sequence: CASSGEDRVYEQYF. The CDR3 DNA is TGTGCCAGCAGCGGGGAGGACAGGGTGTACGAGCAGTACTTC.

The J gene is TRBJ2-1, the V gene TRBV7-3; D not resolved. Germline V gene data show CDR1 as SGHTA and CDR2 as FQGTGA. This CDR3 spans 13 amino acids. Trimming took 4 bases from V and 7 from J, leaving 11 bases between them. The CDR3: CASSSMMRNEQFF. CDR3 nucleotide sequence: TGTGCCAGCAGCTCAATGATGCGTAATGAGCAGTTCTTC.

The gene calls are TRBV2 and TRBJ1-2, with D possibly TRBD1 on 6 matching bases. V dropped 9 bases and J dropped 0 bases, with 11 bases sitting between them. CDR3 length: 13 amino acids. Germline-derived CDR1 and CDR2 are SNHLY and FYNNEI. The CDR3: CASHRDSNYGYTF. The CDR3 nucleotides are TGTGCCAGTCACAGGGACTCTAACTATGGCTACACCTTC.

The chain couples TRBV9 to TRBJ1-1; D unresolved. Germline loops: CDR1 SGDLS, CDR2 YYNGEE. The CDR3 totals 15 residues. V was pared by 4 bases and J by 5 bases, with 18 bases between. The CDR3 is CASSPVPAVETEAFF. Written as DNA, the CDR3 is TGTGCCAGCAGCCCCGTTCCCGCCGTGGAGACTGAAGCTTTCTTT.

The CDR3 here is CAWVRQGRFYGYTF. DNA of the CDR3: TGTGCCTGGGTTCGACAGGGGAGGTTCTATGGCTACACCTTC. The chain employs TRBV30 and TRBJ1-2, with 8 bases aligning to TRBD1. The CDR3 runs to 14 residues. The germline V gene has CDR1 GTSNPN and CDR2 SVGIG (reference sequence). V shed 5 bases, J shed 4 bases, and the junction held 9 bases outside the gene matches.

CDR3 loop: CASRGPSRDRYGYTF. The CDR3 DNA follows: TGCGCCAGCAGGGGTCCCTCCAGGGACCGCTATGGCTACACCTTC. The rearrangement links TRBV10-1 to TRBJ1-2; possible D gene TRBD1, 5 bases. The CDR3 is made up of 15 amino acids. Trimming pared 6 bases from V and 4 bases from J, leaving 18 bases between. Germline-derived CDR1 and CDR2 are WNHNN and SYGVQD (reference sequence).